These T cell receptor beta chains were read from a single sample in a study of T cell repertoires in aging, cancer and after chemotherapy. TCRdb ran MiXCR on the multiplex PCR reads and lists one entry per CDR3 protein. Here the sample spans thousands of distinct CDR3 sequences, over 20% being singletons. Input material: blood. All receptors derive from a human donor in good health. The donor label of this sample is uncertain. Both conserved end residues are trimmed from each CDR3.

cdr3_length,j_call,v_call,cdr3_aa
11,TRBJ1-6,TRBV6-5,ASSRQAGTGVH
9,TRBJ2-5,TRBV28,ASAGGRTQY
13,TRBJ1-1,TRBV6-2/TRBV6-3,ASSSILQGHTEAF
12,TRBJ1-5,TRBV18,ASSPGFGNQPQH
12,TRBJ1-2,TRBV11-2,ASTLVGQFYGYT
12,TRBJ2-1,TRBV19,ASSISRGDNEQF
12,TRBJ1-4,TRBV27,ASRGLRSNERLF
13,TRBJ2-3,TRBV6-5,ASSYGTSDTDTQY
13,TRBJ1-4,TRBV27,ASSFTGQGGEKLF
11,TRBJ2-7,TRBV6-1,ATDRSWSYEQY
14,TRBJ2-7,TRBV15,ATSNIDRGGNYEQY
13,TRBJ1-5,TRBV18,VSSSTGASNQPQH
12,TRBJ2-5,TRBV5-1,ASSLAGGQETQY
13,TRBJ1-6,TRBV20-1,SAGGGSGVYSPLH
13,TRBJ2-7,TRBV11-2,ASSTRDRGAYEQY
10,TRBJ2-7,TRBV30,AWSPWGSEQY
16,TRBJ1-2,TRBV10-3,AISDPRGTGTYNYGYT
11,TRBJ1-6,TRBV5-5,ASSLAGRRSLH
10,TRBJ1-5,TRBV29-1,SVEVGGQPQH
11,TRBJ1-1,TRBV12-3/TRBV12-4,ASSLTGRTEAF
14,TRBJ2-1,TRBV15,ASSLTAGAFTNEQF
12,TRBJ1-4,TRBV6-1,ASSVRDGGEKLF
18,TRBJ2-3,TRBV6-8,ASSYPGLAGGPSSTDTQY
13,TRBJ1-2,TRBV5-4,ASSFPGQGDYGYT
11,TRBJ2-7,TRBV20-1,SAPPQGAREQY
11,TRBJ1-2,TRBV6-5,ASSYGQSYGYT
17,TRBJ2-1,TRBV6-5,ASSKSASSGRGFYNEQF
14,TRBJ1-2,TRBV15,ATSRDWMGAGEGYT
13,TRBJ1-4,TRBV5-8,ASRSIRDLTEKLF
12,TRBJ2-1,TRBV7-2,AISLASGTNEQF
16,TRBJ1-2,TRBV21-1,ASIQWALAGQKFYGYT
11,TRBJ1-2,TRBV7-9,ASSLSEDYGYT
10,TRBJ2-7,TRBV5-6,ASSSGGYEQY
14,TRBJ1-2,TRBV5-4,ASSKGGSTPNYGYT
11,TRBJ1-6,TRBV30,AYGSSYNSPLH
15,TRBJ2-5,TRBV19,ASSMVRTSGAGETQY
10,TRBJ2-5,TRBV7-2,ASGPGRETQY
11,TRBJ1-3,TRBV4-2,ASSQDAPGPGY
14,TRBJ1-4,TRBV7-9,ASSSKGIPKHEKLF
12,TRBJ1-1,TRBV6-6,ASSGRSLNTEAF